The sequence of this TCR beta chain was determined in a study of T cells after yellow fever vaccination. The study, taken as a whole, reports: At less than 97% for CD4 and 70% to 90% for CD8, most primary-vaccination clones showed up again after the booster.

Using its own MiXCR run on the 5' RACE reads, TCRdb lists one record per CDR3 protein. This sample has a few hundred thousand distinct CDR3 sequences, with roughly a fifth found just once. CDR1 and CDR2 from the germline V gene are KGHSH and LQKENI. Deletions cut 0 bases from V and 0 bases from J, with 8 bases between. This CDR3 region has 16 residues. This clonotype came up a few times. As yet, its antigen is unknown. The receptor was derived from a man aged 30-40 years who received the YFV17D yellow fever vaccine. The sequenced sample was PBMCs, obtained 15 days after the yellow fever booster vaccination. This chain connects TRBV18 to TRBJ2-2; D remains ambiguous. The CDR3 protein is CASSPPSKPNTGELFF. DNA for the CDR3: TGTGCCAGCTCACCACCCTCAAAACCGAACACCGGGGAGCTGTTTTTT.